This entry lists 15 T cell receptor beta chains sequenced from one sample in a study of regulatory T cells in long-lasting Graves disease. The time point denotes: persistent/refractory GD, antithyroid drugs over 5 years with positive TRAb. The TCR library was made from RNA extracted from PBMCs. For TCR beta, libraries came from iRepertoire HTBI primers and Arm-PCR of CDR3 regions. TCRdb reprocessed the multiplex PCR reads with MiXCR, giving one entry per CDR3 protein. The table records 300,000 to 400,000 distinct CDR3 sequences, 15% to 20% of them present only once. The sample here was peripheral blood mononuclear cells (PBMCs), taken when the disease was refractory, from a patient treated with antithyroid drugs. The source of these receptors is a female donor with Graves disease.

The chain combines TRBV13 with TRBJ1-3; TRBD1 might be the D (6 bases). Germline values: CDR1 PRHDT, CDR2 FYEKMQ (reference sequence). CDR3 length: 17 amino acids. V lost 4 bases to trimming and J lost 8 bases, with 24 bases between them. The CDR3 spells CASSWTAQGPLGDTIYF. CDR3 nucleotide sequence: TGTGCCAGCAGCTGGACAGCACAGGGACCTCTGGGAGACACCATATATTTT.

This clonotype was detected a few times. CDR3 coding DNA: TGTGCCAGCTCACCCACTACGCCGCCTGGGTTCCTGTACTTC. Residues: CASSPTTPPGFLYF. This chain joins TRBV18 and TRBJ2-7, with D unresolved. Germline V gene sequence: CDR1 KGHSH, CDR2 LQKENI. The V end lost 3 bases, the J end lost 12 bases, and 21 bases lay between the germline ends. The CDR3 totals 14 residues.

For this clonotype: This may be a read error: a much more frequent sequence differs by one nucleotide. As DNA, the CDR3 is TGTGCCAGCAGCTCCCCCGGCTCCTACTGCGAGCAGTACTTC. Its translation is CASSSPGSYCEQYF. V and J are TRBV7-9 and TRBJ2-7, with D unresolved. With 4 bases removed from V and 6 bases from J, the gap between germline ends came to 16 bases. The CDR3 consists of 14 residues. Germline V gene sequence: CDR1 SEHNR, CDR2 FQNEAQ (reference sequence).

The chain combines TRBV18 with TRBJ2-5, with D unclear. CDR3 length: 14 residues. The germline CDR1 and CDR2 sequences are KGHSH and LQKENI. V was trimmed by 6 bases and J by 5 bases, leaving 16 bases between them. DNA of the CDR3: TGTGCCAGCTCGTTACTAAGAGACCGGGAGACCCAGTACTTC. The encoded protein is CASSLLRDRETQYF.

A note on this clonotype: One junction end does not reproduce the germline sequence, and a read error may be involved. V is TRBV18 and J is TRBJ2-7; 7 bases are shared with TRBD1. The CDR3 totals 15 residues. The germline V gene encodes CDR1 KGHSH and CDR2 LQKENI. CDR3: CASPPPTGTLLEQYF. For the CDR3, the DNA is TGTGCCAGCCCACCACCGACAGGGACCCTCTTAGAGCAGTACTTC.

This clonotype was found many times. The J gene is TRBJ2-5, the V gene TRBV7-2, with 12 bases identical to TRBD2. Trimming removed 4 bases from V and 5 bases from J; junction bases left unmatched: 5. The CDR3 has 15 residues. Looked up from germline, CDR1 is SGHTA and CDR2 is FQGNSA. The CDR3 DNA is TGTGCCAGCAGCTACTCCGGGACTAGCGGGGAGACCCAGTACTTC. This sequence encodes CASSYSGTSGETQYF.

In this sample, this clonotype turned up many times. This rearrangement joins TRBV10-3 to TRBJ1-2; D is perhaps TRBD1 (5 bases). V lost 11 bases, J lost 4 bases, and 20 bases lay in between. Germline assignment: CDR1 ENHRY and CDR2 SYGVKD. This CDR3 contains 14 residues. CDR3 sequence reads: CASQGGREGYGYTF. As DNA, the CDR3 is TGTGCCTCCCAGGGAGGCAGGGAGGGCTATGGCTACACCTTC.

The chain uses TRBV4-1 and TRBJ2-5; maybe TRBD1 (6 bases). Germline V CDR1 and CDR2: MGHRA, YSYEKL. The CDR3 sequence is 15 residues long. The germline V and J ends were trimmed by 4 bases and 3 bases, with 15 bases remaining between them. CDR3 sequence: CASSLRGSPEETQYF. The CDR3 DNA reads TGCGCCAGCAGCCTCAGGGGTTCGCCGGAAGAGACCCAGTACTTC.

This chain joins TRBV3-1 and TRBJ2-2; D possibly corresponds to TRBD2 (6 bases). Germline values: CDR1 LGHDT, CDR2 YNNKEL (reference sequence). V was trimmed by 6 bases and J by 3 bases, leaving 17 bases between them. CDR3 length: 16 amino acids. CDR3 sequence (DNA): TGTGCCAGCAGACTGTCTTACGGGGGTGACACCGGGGAGCTGTTTTTT. Protein sequence: CASRLSYGGDTGELFF. Drawing the rest from reference TRBV3-1 and TRBJ2-2, the complete variable domain is DTAVSQTPKYLVTQMGNDKSIKCEQNLGHDTMYWYKQDSKKFLKIMFSYNNKELIINETVPNRFSPKSPDKAHLNLHINSLELGDSAVYFCASRLSYGGDTGELFFGEGSRLTVL.

The rearrangement joins TRBV20-1 to TRBJ2-6; no definite D call. Germline V gene lookup returns CDR1 DFQATT and CDR2 SNEGSKA (reference sequence). V lost 6 bases to trimming and J lost 2 bases, with 14 bases between them. The length of the CDR3 is 15 residues. This CDR3 is CSAHTRFAGANVLTF. CDR3 DNA: TGCAGTGCCCATACACGTTTTGCTGGGGCCAACGTCCTGACTTTC.

The chain has TRBV18 and TRBJ1-1, with 7 bases that match TRBD1. With V trimmed by 3 bases and J by 1 base, 14 bases remained unmatched. The germline V gene encodes CDR1 KGHSH and CDR2 LQKENI. The CDR3 has 18 amino acids. This CDR3 reads CASSPSTGKGTGNTEAFF. CDR3 DNA sequence: TGTGCCAGCTCACCCTCGACAGGGAAAGGGACGGGGAACACTGAAGCTTTCTTT.

The chain combines TRBV28 with TRBJ2-3; the D gene is possibly TRBD2 (7 bases). Trimming pared 3 bases from V and 2 bases from J, leaving 15 bases between. Germline CDR1 and CDR2: MDHEN and SYDVKM. This CDR3 has 16 residues. The CDR3 DNA sequence: TGTGCCAGCAGTTTCTATGGGAGGGGGGTCACAGATACGCAGTATTTT. Translating gives CASSFYGRGVTDTQYF.

The sample holds many counts of this clonotype. This rearrangement joins TRBV3-1 to TRBJ1-6, with D possibly being TRBD1 (6 bases). Trimming stripped 4 bases from V and 0 bases from J, with 16 bases between. The length of the CDR3 is 18 residues. The germline V gene has CDR1 LGHDT and CDR2 YNNKEL (reference sequence). The CDR3 DNA is TGTGCCAGCAGCCCCTTACGGACAGTCCCCTCCTATAATTCACCCCTCCACTTT. Its translation: CASSPLRTVPSYNSPLHF.

The rearrangement uses TRBV19 and TRBJ1-2; D is ambiguous. The CDR3 loop spans 13 amino acids. Germline CDR1 LNHDA, CDR2 SQIVND (reference sequence). V was clipped by 6 bases and J by 4 bases, with 12 bases between them. CDR3 sequence: CASSPELGYGYTF. CDR3 nucleotide sequence: TGTGCCAGTAGCCCCGAGTTGGGCTATGGCTACACCTTC.

This clonotype was recorded many times. This chain links TRBV2 with TRBJ1-5; D call uncertain. V shed 2 bases and J shed 9 bases, with 14 bases lying between them. Germline CDR1 and CDR2: SNHLY and FYNNEI. CDR3 length: 14 residues. CDR3 residues: CASSETGRMSPQHF. The DNA of the CDR3 is TGTGCCAGCAGTGAAACGGGCCGTATGTCGCCCCAGCATTTT.